This T cell receptor (beta chain) emerged from a study of Tregs in tolerant kidney transplant recipients. The overall study: Recipients received nonmyeloablative bone marrow transplants from related graft donors, with transient mixed chimerism.

The assay was immunoSEQ multiplex PCR, and TCRdb's table has in-frame clones only and misses some. The sample records some 71,000 clones, around nine tenths being singletons. The CDR3 contains 16 residues. Between the trimmed V and J ends, which lost 0 bases and 2 bases, there was a span of 10 bases. Germline loops: CDR1 SGHAT, CDR2 FQDESV (reference sequence). Unstimulated Tregs (CD4+CD25+CD127-) and CD4+CD25- non-Tregs were sorted from PBMCs. J is TRBJ2-2 and V is TRBV11-1, with a tentative D call TRBD2 (5 bases). This clonotype was obtained from a human donor who received a combined kidney and bone marrow transplant. This specimen consisted of CD4+ T cells from blood, obtained before the transplant. CDR3 residues: CASSLAEAANTGELFF. The CDR3 DNA follows: TGTGCCAGCAGCTTAGCGGAAGCGGCAAACACCGGGGAGCTGTTTTTT.